The 6 T cell receptor beta chains in this list originate from one sample, sequenced in a study of T cell responses to AZD1222 COVID-19 vaccine. The protocol was immunoSEQ multiplex PCR, while the TCRdb copy is restricted to in-frame clones and leaves out a portion. Seen here are about 120,000 clones, over 75% observed once, and the top ten hold 5.5% to 8%. The material sequenced was peripheral blood, taken on day 0 of AZD1222 vaccination. All receptors come from an adult in good health.

This sequence joins TRBV24-1 and TRBJ2-3; possible D gene TRBD2, 6 bases. V was cut by 1 base and J by 0 bases, with 13 bases left in between. Germline CDR1 and CDR2: KGHDR and SFDVKD. The length of the CDR3 is 17 residues. DNA for the CDR3: TGTGCCACCAGTGATTTTTTTGCGGGGTCTAGCACAGATACGCAGTATTTT. Translating gives CATSDFFAGSSTDTQYF.

The chain couples TRBV28 to TRBJ2-1, with D perhaps given as TRBD1 or TRBD2 (5 bases each). V gave up 5 bases and J gave up 6 bases, with 17 bases separating them. This CDR3 has 15 residues. CDR1 and CDR2 (germline): MDHEN, SYDVKM. In nucleotides, the CDR3 is TGTGCCAGCAGTGTGCCCGGGACGGGGAGCAATGAGCAGTTCTTC. Protein: CASSVPGTGSNEQFF.

This clone showed up just once. This chain links TRBV27 with TRBJ1-1; D is perhaps TRBD1 (5 bases). Trimming took off 3 bases at V and 4 bases at J, with 9 bases between the two ends. Germline CDR1 is MNHEY and CDR2 is SMNVEV (reference sequence). The CDR3 has 13 residues. For the CDR3, the DNA is TGTGCCAGCAGTTTCGGGGGTGGCACTGAAGCTTTCTTT. It codes for CASSFGGGTEAFF.

This clone was detected only a few times. The chain is built from TRBV21-1 and TRBJ1-2; no check of the table's D call, TRBD1, against the DNA was made. TRBV21-1 is an annotated pseudogene. CDR3 length: 15 amino acids. CDR3 coding DNA: TGTGCCAGCAGCAAAGTTAGGGAAGGGGACTATGGCTACACCTTC. The encoded protein is CASSKVREGDYGYTF.

The V gene is TRBV4-2, the J gene TRBJ1-4, with a weak D call TRBD1 (5 bases). This CDR3 region has 15 residues. The V and J ends lost 2 bases and 5 bases respectively, with 12 bases between them. Germline CDR1 reads LGHNA; CDR2 reads YNFKEQ. The CDR3 bases are TGTGCCAGCAGCCAATCGAGGGGCGCGAATGAAAAACTGTTTTTT. Translation: CASSQSRGANEKLFF.

The chain employs TRBV27 and TRBJ1-2; 8 nucleotides agree with TRBD1. CDR1 and CDR2 from the germline V gene are MNHEY and SMNVEV (reference sequence). This CDR3 is 12 amino acids long. V was pared by 4 bases and J by 8 bases, with 3 bases of the junction left unmatched. The CDR3 here is CASSSGTGGYTF. The CDR3 DNA follows: TGTGCCAGCAGTTCCGGGACAGGAGGCTACACCTTC.